What follows are 30 T cell receptor beta chains derived from one specimen sequenced in a study of cytomegalovirus exposure and HLA in healthy donors. Primers included in the PCR were 60 Vbeta and 13 Jbeta primers. Sequenced by immunoSEQ multiplex PCR; TCRdb stores in-frame clones only, minus some. Here the sample spans 200,000 to 250,000 clones, about 72% being singletons. Sequencing input: PBMCs. Source of these receptors: a male donor in good health and CMV-seronegative.

Remarks on this clone: This CDR3 is also generated by other DNA sequences in the sample. This chain joins TRBV18 and TRBJ1-5; 7 bases agree with TRBD1. Trimming cost V 5 bases and J 2 bases; bases outside gene matches: 3. Germline loops: CDR1 KGHSH, CDR2 LQKENI. This CDR3 is built from 14 residues. For the CDR3, the DNA is TGTGCCAGCTCATCCGGGACAGGCAATCAGCCCCAGCATTTT. Translated, it gives CASSSGTGNQPQHF.

The rearrangement uses TRBV29-1 and TRBJ2-1; D gene unclear. The V gene lost 8 bases and the J gene lost 4 bases, with 15 bases spanning the gap. The CDR3 is made up of 13 amino acids. CDR1 is SQVTM and CDR2 is ANQGSEA in the germline V gene. In DNA form, the CDR3 reads TGCAGCAAGGCGGCTAACGGGTACAATGAGCAGTTCTTC. Protein product: CSKAANGYNEQFF.

This clone appeared a single time. V and J are TRBV9 and TRBJ1-1; D perhaps matches TRBD1 (5 bases). Germline CDR1 SGDLS, CDR2 YYNGEE. CDR3 size: 14 residues. V lost 3 bases to trimming and J lost 2 bases, with 11 bases between them. Written as DNA, the CDR3 is TGTGCCAGCAGCGAAAACAGGTTTAACACTGAAGCTTTCTTT. Protein: CASSENRFNTEAFF.

The chain links TRBV7-2 to TRBJ2-7, with TRBD1 identical over 10 bases. The CDR3 length is 15 residues. Trimming took 4 bases from V and 5 from J; bases not matched to a gene: 8. Germline CDR1 reads SGHTA; CDR2 reads FQGNSA. The CDR3 coding sequence is TGTGCCAGCAGCTACCGGACAGGGGGGCGGGACGAGCAGTACTTC. This translates into CASSYRTGGRDEQYF.

The chain couples TRBV11-3 to TRBJ2-3, with TRBD2 matching over 7 bases. V lost 5 bases to trimming and J lost 2 bases; unmatched junction nucleotides: 7. Per germline, CDR1 SGHNT and CDR2 YENEEA. CDR3 length equals 15 residues. The CDR3 sequence is CASSKGLHLTDTQYF. The CDR3 coding sequence is TGTGCCAGCAGCAAGGGACTACATCTCACAGATACGCAGTATTTT.

About this clone: The same CDR3 is also encoded by other DNA sequences in this sample. The chain carries TRBV2 and TRBJ2-7; 7 positions agree with TRBD1. The ends lost 2 bases at V and 2 bases at J; junction bases unmatched: 3. Germline V gene data show CDR1 as SNHLY and CDR2 as FYNNEI. The CDR3 consists of 14 residues. The CDR3 loop is CASSERQGAYEQYF. DNA of the CDR3: TGTGCCAGCAGTGAAAGGCAGGGGGCCTACGAGCAGTACTTC.

CDR3 in amino acids: CASSFLRGTVITEAFF. In DNA form, the CDR3 reads TGTGCCAGCAGTTTCCTCAGAGGGACAGTTATCACTGAAGCTTTCTTT. V usage is TRBV27 and J usage is TRBJ1-1; 7 nucleotides match TRBD1. Germline V CDR1 and CDR2: MNHEY, SMNVEV (reference sequence). CDR3 length equals 16 residues. The V gene end was trimmed by 3 bases and the J gene end by 4 bases; junction bases not matched to a gene: 11.

This chain joins TRBV5-4 and TRBJ2-1; a possible D gene is TRBD2 (6 bases). Germline CDR1 and CDR2: SGHNT and YYREEE (reference sequence). The CDR3 totals 15 residues. The ends were cut back, 1 base at V and 9 bases at J, with 17 bases in the middle. The CDR3 is CASSLISGRGTEQFF. For the CDR3, the DNA is TGTGCCAGCAGCTTGATTAGCGGCCGTGGGACTGAGCAGTTCTTC.

This clone occurred a few times. This chain joins TRBV30 and TRBJ2-1; D is perhaps TRBD2 (5 bases). The CDR3 length is 14 residues. Germline loops: CDR1 GTSNPN, CDR2 SVGIG (reference sequence). V was shortened by 5 bases and J by 8 bases, with 19 bases between the two germline ends. CDR3 loop: CAWGKGESVHEQFF. The CDR3 DNA reads TGTGCCTGGGGTAAGGGAGAATCGGTACATGAGCAGTTCTTC. Full variable domain (remainder filled in from reference TRBV30 and TRBJ2-1): SQTIHQWPATLVQPVGSPLSLECTVEGTSNPNLYWYRQAAGRGLQLLFYSVGIGQISSEVPQNLSASRPQDRQFILSSKKLLLSDSGFYLCAWGKGESVHEQFFGPGTRLTVL.

The chain links TRBV11-2 to TRBJ1-4; TRBD1 might be the D (6 bases). V was cut by 1 base and J by 5 bases, with 14 bases left in between. The CDR3 sequence is 16 residues long. From germline, CDR1 is SGHAT and CDR2 FQNNGV. As DNA, the CDR3 is TGTGCCAGCAGCTTAGGTTGGACAGAAACGAATGAAAAACTGTTTTTT. Its protein product is CASSLGWTETNEKLFF.

The V gene is TRBV19, the J gene TRBJ2-1, with 8 bases fitting TRBD1. Looked up from germline, CDR1 is LNHDA and CDR2 is SQIVND (reference sequence). This CDR3 is built from 14 residues. J lost 5 bases, V lost 5 bases, and 5 bases had no gene match. CDR3 region: CASSVGQENNEQFF. The CDR3 DNA reads as TGTGCCAGTAGTGTGGGACAGGAGAACAATGAGCAGTTCTTC.

The sample holds a few counts of this clone. The genes are TRBV5-1 and TRBJ1-2; 8 nucleotides align to TRBD1. Losses at the gene ends were 0 bases for V and 6 bases for J; bases not matched to a gene: 7. This CDR3 is built from 15 residues. Germline V gives CDR1 SGHRS, CDR2 YFSETQ. The CDR3 loop is CASSLGGTGQNGYTF. CDR3 coding DNA: TGCGCCAGCAGCTTGGGGGGGACAGGCCAAAATGGCTACACCTTC.

The chain recombines TRBV7-9 with TRBJ1-2; possibly TRBD1 for D (6 bases). The V end lost 4 bases, the J end lost 10 bases, and 16 bases lay between the germline ends. Germline V gives CDR1 SEHNR, CDR2 FQNEAQ (reference sequence). The CDR3 has 13 residues. The CDR3 sequence is CASSSPSGGHYTF. DNA of the CDR3: TGTGCCAGCAGCTCCCCATCTGGGGGCCACTACACCTTC. The full variable domain, its missing parts supplied by reference TRBV7-9 and TRBJ1-2, is DTGVSQNPRHKITKRGQNVTFRCDPISEHNRLYWYRQTLGQGPEFLTYFQNEAQLEKSRLLSDRFSAERPKGSFSTLEIQRTEQGDSAMYLCASSSPSGGHYTFGSGTRLTVV.

The chain uses TRBV5-1 and TRBJ2-5; TRBD2 aligns across 8 bases. The V gene's germline CDR1 is SGHRS and CDR2 YFSETQ. J was trimmed by 4 bases and V by 4 bases; bases with no gene match: 6. CDR3 size: 14 residues. CDR3 coding DNA: TGCGCCAGCAGCCTCGGGGGGGGGCTAGAGACCCAGTACTTC. Residues: CASSLGGGLETQYF.

This clone showed up just once. The genes are TRBV23-1 and TRBJ2-2; 10 bases match TRBD1. TRBV23-1 belongs to the ORF category, with a function that is uncertain. CDR3 length equals 16 residues. V shed 8 bases and J 1 base; nucleotides not matched to a gene: 7. The CDR3 protein is CASGRQGAKNTGELFF. CDR3 coding DNA: TGCGCCAGCGGCAGACAGGGGGCGAAGAACACCGGGGAGCTGTTTTTT.

Only a few counts were recorded for this clone. The V gene is TRBV7-3, the J gene TRBJ2-1; D may be TRBD2 (5 bases). The V end was cut by 1 base, the J end by 0 bases, with 7 bases between. The CDR3 contains 15 residues. Germline CDR1 reads SGHTA; CDR2 reads FQGTGA. In nucleotides, the CDR3 is TGTGCCAGCAGCTTAATGGGGAGCTCCTACAATGAGCAGTTCTTC. Amino acids: CASSLMGSSYNEQFF.

The gene calls are TRBV4-2 and TRBJ1-5, with D possibly being TRBD1 (5 bases). Germline V gene lookup returns CDR1 LGHNA and CDR2 YNFKEQ. CDR3 length: 14 amino acids. With 4 bases removed from V and 2 bases from J, the gap between germline ends came to 9 bases. The DNA for the CDR3 is TGTGCCAGCAGCCTGGGAGGGGGCAATCAGCCCCAGCATTTT. Translating it yields CASSLGGGNQPQHF.

This clone was detected once. The chain links TRBV2 to TRBJ2-1, with TRBD2 matching over 15 bases. Germline V gene data show CDR1 as SNHLY and CDR2 as FYNNEI. This CDR3 is built from 18 residues. The V and J ends lost 6 bases and 8 bases, in that order; junction bases with no gene match: 14. This chain's CDR3 is CASRGGLAGGPRGYEQFF. For the CDR3, the DNA is TGTGCCAGCAGAGGAGGACTAGCGGGAGGGCCAAGAGGGTATGAGCAGTTCTTC.

The chain links TRBV29-1 to TRBJ2-5, with 7 bases aligning to TRBD2. The J call may be in error: the DNA end matches TRBJ2-7 better. The V gene's germline CDR1 is SQVTM and CDR2 ANQGSEA. The CDR3 extends over 12 amino acids. The CDR3 sequence: CSVVRGAYEQYF. The CDR3 region has the DNA TGCAGCGTTGTCCGGGGGGCCTACGAGCAGTACTTC.

The rearrangement joins TRBV10-1 to TRBJ1-3, with a possible D match to TRBD1 (6 bases). This CDR3 is 14 amino acids long. The ends were cut back, 5 bases at V and 1 base at J, with 9 bases in the middle. The germline V gene encodes CDR1 WNHNN and CDR2 SYGVQD (reference sequence). The CDR3 DNA reads TGCGCCAGCAGTCTAGGGGGATCTGGAAACACCATATATTTT. This sequence encodes CASSLGGSGNTIYF.

The CDR3 sequence: CASSPASSHEQYF. In DNA form, the CDR3 reads TGTGCCAGCAGTCCCGCCTCGAGCCACGAGCAGTACTTC. This chain connects TRBV6-5 to TRBJ2-5; D not resolved. Gene TRBJ2-7 matches the end of the DNA better, so the J call may be wrong. Germline V CDR1 and CDR2: MNHEY, SVGAGI. The CDR3 is 13 residues long.

V usage is TRBV19 and J usage is TRBJ1-4; no definite D call. This CDR3 has 14 residues. V was cut by 5 bases and J by 3 bases, with 10 bases left in between. CDR1 is LNHDA and CDR2 is SQIVND in the germline V gene (reference sequence). In DNA form, the CDR3 reads TGTGCCAGTAGTCGCCGGTCGTCTAATGAAAAACTGTTTTTT. This sequence encodes CASSRRSSNEKLFF.

This clone was picked up a small number of times. V and J are TRBV6-5 and TRBJ1-1, with a weak D call TRBD1 (5 bases). CDR1 is MNHEY and CDR2 is SVGAGI in the germline V gene. The CDR3 loop spans 13 amino acids. V lost 2 bases and J lost 4, with 8 bases in between. The CDR3 protein is CASSYGGGTEAFF. CDR3 nucleotides: TGTGCCAGCAGTTACGGGGGGGGCACTGAAGCTTTCTTT.

The chain joins TRBV5-1 to TRBJ1-3; D remains unclear. V lost 7 bases and J 0 bases, leaving 8 bases between the germline ends. Germline assignment: CDR1 SGHRS and CDR2 YFSETQ. The CDR3 contains 13 residues. The CDR3 DNA follows: TGCGCCAGCCGACCAGGCTCTGGAAACACCATATATTTT. This codes for CASRPGSGNTIYF.

V is TRBV7-9 and J is TRBJ2-5; TRBD1 agrees at 9 bases. The J call may be faulty, since TRBJ2-7 better matches the DNA end. The CDR3 has 15 amino acids. Germline loops: CDR1 SEHNR, CDR2 FQNEAQ (reference sequence). Written as DNA, the CDR3 is TGTGCCAGCAGCCCCCTCGGGACAGGGAATTACGAGCAGTACTTC. Its protein is CASSPLGTGNYEQYF.

This chain links TRBV9 with TRBJ2-1, with 9 bases lining up with TRBD1. This CDR3 has 15 residues. CDR1 and CDR2 from the germline V gene are SGDLS and YYNGEE. V lost 0 bases, J lost 9 bases, and 7 bases stayed unmatched. The CDR3 DNA sequence: TGTGCCAGCAGCGTAGTTGGACAGGGGAGTATTGAGCAGTTCTTC. This codes for CASSVVGQGSIEQFF.

This chain uses TRBV5-6 with TRBJ1-6; a weak D match, TRBD1 (5 bases). Trimming shortened V by 0 bases and J by 7 bases, and 11 bases separated the two germline ends. Germline V gene lookup returns CDR1 SGHDT and CDR2 YYEEEE. The CDR3 has 15 residues. CDR3 nucleotides: TGTGCCAGCAGCTTGGCCTGGGACTCCAATTCACCCCTCCACTTT. It is translated as CASSLAWDSNSPLHF.

J is TRBJ2-5 and V is TRBV19; TRBD2 is a possible D gene (6 bases). Trimming took off 3 bases at V and 1 base at J, with 18 bases between the two ends. The CDR3 totals 17 residues. Germline CDR1 reads LNHDA; CDR2 reads SQIVND (reference sequence). In DNA form, the CDR3 reads TGTGCCAGTAGTATTGGGGGGTGGGCTGGCGTCCAAGAGACCCAGTACTTC. Residues: CASSIGGWAGVQETQYF.

The chain joins TRBV2 to TRBJ1-3; D uncertain. The V end was cut by 3 bases, the J end by 1 base, with 10 bases between. In germline, CDR1 is SNHLY, CDR2 FYNNEI. The CDR3 loop spans 15 amino acids. The CDR3 reads CASSDPGGSGNTIYF. CDR3 nucleotides: TGTGCCAGCAGTGATCCGGGAGGGTCTGGAAACACCATATATTTT.

On this clone itself: An end of the junction does not agree with germline; a read error may underlie this. The chain couples TRBV28 to TRBJ2-7, with 8 nucleotides matching TRBD1. This CDR3 contains 13 residues. Germline CDR1 MDHEN, CDR2 SYDVKM. Written as DNA, the CDR3 is TGTGCCAGTAAACTACAGAGGACAGGGTCAGCTTTCTTC. Translated, it gives CASKLQRTGSAFF.